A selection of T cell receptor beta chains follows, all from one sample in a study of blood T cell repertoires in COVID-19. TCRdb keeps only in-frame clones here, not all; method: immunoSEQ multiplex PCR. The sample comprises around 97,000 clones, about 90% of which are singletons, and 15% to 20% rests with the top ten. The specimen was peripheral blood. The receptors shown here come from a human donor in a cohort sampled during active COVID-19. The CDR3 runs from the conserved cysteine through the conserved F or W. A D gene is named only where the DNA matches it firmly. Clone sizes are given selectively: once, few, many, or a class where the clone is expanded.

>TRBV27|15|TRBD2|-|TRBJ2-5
CASSLSTSGRGTQYF
TGTGCCAGCAGTTTATCGACTAGCGGGAGAGGGACCCAGTACTTC
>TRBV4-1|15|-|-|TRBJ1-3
CASSQQGIAGNTIYF
TGCGCCAGCAGCCAACAGGGGATCGCGGGAAACACCATATATTTT
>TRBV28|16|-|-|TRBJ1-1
CASSSTGHPLNTEAFF
TGTGCCAGCAGTTCCACAGGGCACCCGCTGAACACTGAAGCTTTCTTT
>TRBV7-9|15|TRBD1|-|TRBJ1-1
CASSPGGGTNTEAFF
TGTGCCAGCAGCCCAGGGGGCGGGACTAACACTGAAGCTTTCTTT
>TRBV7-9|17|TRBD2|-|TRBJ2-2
CAGDRPGLAGWTGELFF
TGTGCCGGGGACAGGCCCGGACTAGCGGGATGGACCGGGGAGCTGTTTTTT
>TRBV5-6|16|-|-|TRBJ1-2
CASRTEVSRGSYGYTF
TGTGCCAGCAGGACGGAGGTGTCCCGGGGATCCTATGGCTACACCTTC
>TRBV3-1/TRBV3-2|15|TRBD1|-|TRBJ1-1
CASSQIQGVNTEAFF
TGTGCCAGCAGCCAGATACAGGGGGTCAACACTGAAGCTTTCTTT
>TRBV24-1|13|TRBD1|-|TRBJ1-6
CATSETGLTPLHF
TGTGCCACCAGTGAGACAGGGCTGACACCCCTCCACTTT
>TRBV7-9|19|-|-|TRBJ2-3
CASSRNRGMGREIADTQYF
TGTGCCAGCAGCCGCAACAGGGGAATGGGTCGGGAGATCGCAGATACGCAGTATTTT
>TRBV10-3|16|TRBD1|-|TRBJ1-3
CAISRDRGYSGNTIYF
TGTGCCATCAGCCGGGACAGGGGATATTCTGGAAACACCATATATTTT
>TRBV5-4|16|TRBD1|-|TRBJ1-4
CASSRTGASTNEKLFF
TGTGCCAGCAGCCGGACAGGGGCCTCAACTAATGAAAAACTGTTTTTT
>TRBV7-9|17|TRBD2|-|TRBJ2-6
CASSLVAGAFGANVLTF
TGTGCCAGCAGCTTAGTGGCGGGAGCCTTTGGGGCCAACGTCCTGACTTTC
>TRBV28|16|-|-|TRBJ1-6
CASSFAGLSYNSPLHF
TGTGCCAGCAGTTTTGCAGGGCTTTCCTATAATTCACCCCTCCACTTT
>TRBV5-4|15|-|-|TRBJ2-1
CASSLNRDTVNEQFF
TGTGCCAGCAGCTTGAACCGGGACACGGTGAATGAGCAGTTCTTC
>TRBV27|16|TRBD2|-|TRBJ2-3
CASSRRSGSSTDTQYF
TGTGCCAGCAGCCGCAGAAGCGGGAGTAGCACAGATACGCAGTATTTT
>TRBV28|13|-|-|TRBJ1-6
CASRGGGDSPLHF
TGTGCCAGCCGAGGGGGGGGTGATTCACCCCTCCACTTT
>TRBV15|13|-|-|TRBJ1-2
CATSTAEGYGYTF
TGTGCCACCAGCACCGCCGAGGGTTATGGCTACACCTTC
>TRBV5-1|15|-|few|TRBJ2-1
CASSLNGLVKDEQFF
TGCGCCAGCAGCTTGAATGGACTCGTGAAGGATGAGCAGTTCTTC
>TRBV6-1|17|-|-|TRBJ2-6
CASSAPAGTSGANVLTF
TGTGCCAGCAGTGCCCCGGCAGGCACTTCTGGGGCCAACGTCCTGACTTTC
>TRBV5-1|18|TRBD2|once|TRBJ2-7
CASSLRESGRANTYEQYF
TGCGCCAGCAGCCTCCGCGAGAGCGGGAGAGCTAACACCTACGAGCAGTACTTC
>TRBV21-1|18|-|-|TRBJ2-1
CASSREDVPSALYNEQFF
TGTGCCAGCAGCAGGGAGGACGTTCCTAGCGCATTATACAATGAGCAGTTCTTC
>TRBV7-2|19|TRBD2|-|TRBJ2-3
CASTPFRLAGGLSTDTQYF
TGTGCCAGCACCCCGTTTCGGCTAGCGGGAGGCCTAAGCACAGATACGCAGTATTTT
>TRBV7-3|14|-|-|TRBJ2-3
CASSLPDSTDTQYF
TGTGCCAGCAGCTTACCCGACTCCACAGATACGCAGTATTTT
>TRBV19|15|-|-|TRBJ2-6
CASIRGNSGANVLTF
TGTGCCAGTATACGGGGGAACTCTGGGGCCAACGTCCTGACTTTC
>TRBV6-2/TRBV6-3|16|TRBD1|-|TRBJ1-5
CASSYSQAGGSQPQHF
TGTGCCAGCAGTTACTCGCAGGCAGGGGGAAGTCAGCCCCAGCATTTT
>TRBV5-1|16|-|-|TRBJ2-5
CASSWGLRTVQETQYF
TGCGCCAGCAGCTGGGGGCTCCGGACAGTGCAAGAGACCCAGTACTTC
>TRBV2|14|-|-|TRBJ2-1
CASSELQDYNEQFF
TGTGCCAGCAGTGAGTTACAGGACTACAATGAGCAGTTCTTC
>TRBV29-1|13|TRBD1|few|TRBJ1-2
CSVGAGQGHGYTF
TGCAGCGTTGGGGCGGGACAGGGACATGGCTACACCTTC
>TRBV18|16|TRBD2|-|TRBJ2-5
CASSPEWTSGQETQYF
TGTGCCAGCTCACCAGAGTGGACTAGCGGCCAAGAGACCCAGTACTTC
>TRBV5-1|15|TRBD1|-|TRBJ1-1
CASSLDRAEDTEAFF
TGCGCCAGCAGCCTTGACAGGGCCGAGGACACTGAAGCTTTCTTT
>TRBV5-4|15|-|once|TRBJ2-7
CASSHISEISYEQYF
TGTGCCAGCAGTCATATTAGCGAGATTTCCTACGAGCAGTACTTC
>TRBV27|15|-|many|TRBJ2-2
CASSLAGPNTGELFF
TGTGCCAGCAGTTTAGCGGGACCGAACACCGGGGAGCTGTTTTTT
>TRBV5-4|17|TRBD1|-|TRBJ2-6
CASSIRQGRSGANVLTF
TGTGCCAGCAGCATCCGACAGGGTCGCTCTGGGGCCAACGTCCTGACTTTC
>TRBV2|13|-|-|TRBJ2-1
CASRKRPYNEQFF
TGTGCCAGCAGGAAGCGGCCCTACAATGAGCAGTTCTTC
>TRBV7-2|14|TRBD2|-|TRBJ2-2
CASSSSGNTGELFF
TGTGCCAGCAGCTCTAGCGGAAACACCGGGGAGCTGTTTTTT
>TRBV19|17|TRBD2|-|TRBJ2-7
CATPPRLAGAGSYEQYF
TGTGCCACCCCCCCCCGGCTAGCGGGAGCGGGCTCCTACGAGCAGTACTTC
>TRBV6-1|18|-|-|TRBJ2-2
CASSESLWGPTNTGELFF
TGTGCCAGCAGTGAATCCCTATGGGGGCCTACGAACACCGGGGAGCTGTTTTTT
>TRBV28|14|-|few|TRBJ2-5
CASSLRSGQETQYF
TGTGCCAGCAGTTTAAGGTCAGGGCAAGAGACCCAGTACTTC
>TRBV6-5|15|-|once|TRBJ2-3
CASSYIDGSTDTQYF
TGTGCCAGCAGTTACATCGACGGGAGCACAGATACGCAGTATTTT
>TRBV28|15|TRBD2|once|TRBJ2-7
CASTPGAGASNEQYF
TGTGCCAGCACCCCGGGAGCGGGAGCAAGTAACGAGCAGTACTTC
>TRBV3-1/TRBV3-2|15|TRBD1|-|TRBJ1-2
CASSPGPDRGHGYTF
TGTGCCAGCAGCCCCGGGCCCGACAGGGGTCATGGCTACACCTTC
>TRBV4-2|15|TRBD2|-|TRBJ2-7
CASSLSGSSSYEQYF
TGTGCCAGCAGCCTTAGCGGGAGTTCATCCTACGAGCAGTACTTC
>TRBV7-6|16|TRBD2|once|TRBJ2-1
CASSLLAGALSHEQFF
TGTGCCAGCAGCTTGCTAGCGGGAGCCCTTTCCCATGAGCAGTTCTTC
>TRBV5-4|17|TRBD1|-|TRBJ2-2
CASSLEPGQGIGGELFF
TGTGCCAGCAGCTTAGAACCGGGACAGGGTATCGGCGGGGAGCTGTTTTTT
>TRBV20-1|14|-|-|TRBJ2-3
CSASKGGWGDTQYF
TGCAGTGCTAGTAAGGGAGGCTGGGGAGATACGCAGTATTTT
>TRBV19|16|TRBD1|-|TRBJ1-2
CASMNVRQGWGYGYTF
TGTGCCAGTATGAACGTCCGACAGGGGTGGGGCTATGGCTACACCTTC
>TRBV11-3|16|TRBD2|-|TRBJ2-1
CASSSRLAVPYNEQFF
TGTGCCAGCAGCTCCCGACTAGCCGTTCCCTACAATGAGCAGTTCTTC
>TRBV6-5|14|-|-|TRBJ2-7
CASSYGSRGYEQYF
TGTGCCAGCAGTTACGGGAGCCGGGGCTACGAGCAGTACTTC